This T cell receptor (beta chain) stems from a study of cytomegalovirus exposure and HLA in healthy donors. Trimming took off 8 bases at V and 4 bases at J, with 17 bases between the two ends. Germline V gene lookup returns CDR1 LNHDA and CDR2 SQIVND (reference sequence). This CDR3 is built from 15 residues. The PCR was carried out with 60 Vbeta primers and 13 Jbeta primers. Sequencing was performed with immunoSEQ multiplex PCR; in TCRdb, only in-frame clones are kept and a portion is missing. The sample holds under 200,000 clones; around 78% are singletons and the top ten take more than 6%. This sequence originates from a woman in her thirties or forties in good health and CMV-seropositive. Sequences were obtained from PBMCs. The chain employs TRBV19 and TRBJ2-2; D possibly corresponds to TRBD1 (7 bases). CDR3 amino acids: CASSATGTLTGELFF. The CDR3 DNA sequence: TGTGCCAGTTCCGCGACAGGGACTCTCACCGGGGAGCTGTTTTTT.